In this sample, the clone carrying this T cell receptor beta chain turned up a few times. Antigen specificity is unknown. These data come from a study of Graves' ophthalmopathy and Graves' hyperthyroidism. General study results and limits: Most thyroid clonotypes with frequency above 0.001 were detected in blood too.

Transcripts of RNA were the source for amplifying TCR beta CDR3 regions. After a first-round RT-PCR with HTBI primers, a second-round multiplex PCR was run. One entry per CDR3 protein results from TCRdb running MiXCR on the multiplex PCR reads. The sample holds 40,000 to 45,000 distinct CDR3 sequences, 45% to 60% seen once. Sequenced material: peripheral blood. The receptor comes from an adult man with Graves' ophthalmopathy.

The CDR3 DNA reads as TGTGCCAGCAGCTTAGGGCTAGCGCACAATGAGCAGTTCTTC. Its translation is CASSLGLAHNEQFF. This chain uses TRBV7-2 with TRBJ2-1, with a weak D call TRBD2 (6 bases). Germline lookup yields CDR1 SGHTA and CDR2 FQGNSA. V was trimmed by 1 base and J by 5 bases, leaving 9 bases between them. The CDR3 extends over 14 amino acids.